The entry below gives a single TCR beta chain sequence along with its context. V lost 0 bases and J lost 0, with 5 bases in between. The germline CDR1 and CDR2 sequences are SQVTM and ANQGSEA. The CDR3 is 13 amino acids. The sample is drawn from a study of blood T cell repertoires in COVID-19. About the research overall: Italy, Spain and the United States were the sources of the convalescent and acute COVID-19 samples. In each case, the material was cDNA or gDNA derived from T cells, B-cell-depleted T cells, or PBMCs.

Original methodology: Reference gene primers were amplified, and this amplification served to estimate nucleated cell counts. Clones were sequenced by immunoSEQ multiplex PCR, and TCRdb holds only the in-frame ones, with some missing. The V and J calls and clone size are taken from that table; D and trimming were inferred from the DNA. Of roughly 250,000 clones detected, around nine tenths appear once; the ten largest clones hold over 7.5%. This chain links TRBV29-1 with TRBJ1-1; D is unresolved. The sequence was collected from a man aged 35-49 years who had recovered from COVID-19. Sample: peripheral blood. The CDR3 DNA follows: TGCAGCGTTGAAGATTGGCTGAACACTGAAGCTTTCTTT. Residues: CSVEDWLNTEAFF.